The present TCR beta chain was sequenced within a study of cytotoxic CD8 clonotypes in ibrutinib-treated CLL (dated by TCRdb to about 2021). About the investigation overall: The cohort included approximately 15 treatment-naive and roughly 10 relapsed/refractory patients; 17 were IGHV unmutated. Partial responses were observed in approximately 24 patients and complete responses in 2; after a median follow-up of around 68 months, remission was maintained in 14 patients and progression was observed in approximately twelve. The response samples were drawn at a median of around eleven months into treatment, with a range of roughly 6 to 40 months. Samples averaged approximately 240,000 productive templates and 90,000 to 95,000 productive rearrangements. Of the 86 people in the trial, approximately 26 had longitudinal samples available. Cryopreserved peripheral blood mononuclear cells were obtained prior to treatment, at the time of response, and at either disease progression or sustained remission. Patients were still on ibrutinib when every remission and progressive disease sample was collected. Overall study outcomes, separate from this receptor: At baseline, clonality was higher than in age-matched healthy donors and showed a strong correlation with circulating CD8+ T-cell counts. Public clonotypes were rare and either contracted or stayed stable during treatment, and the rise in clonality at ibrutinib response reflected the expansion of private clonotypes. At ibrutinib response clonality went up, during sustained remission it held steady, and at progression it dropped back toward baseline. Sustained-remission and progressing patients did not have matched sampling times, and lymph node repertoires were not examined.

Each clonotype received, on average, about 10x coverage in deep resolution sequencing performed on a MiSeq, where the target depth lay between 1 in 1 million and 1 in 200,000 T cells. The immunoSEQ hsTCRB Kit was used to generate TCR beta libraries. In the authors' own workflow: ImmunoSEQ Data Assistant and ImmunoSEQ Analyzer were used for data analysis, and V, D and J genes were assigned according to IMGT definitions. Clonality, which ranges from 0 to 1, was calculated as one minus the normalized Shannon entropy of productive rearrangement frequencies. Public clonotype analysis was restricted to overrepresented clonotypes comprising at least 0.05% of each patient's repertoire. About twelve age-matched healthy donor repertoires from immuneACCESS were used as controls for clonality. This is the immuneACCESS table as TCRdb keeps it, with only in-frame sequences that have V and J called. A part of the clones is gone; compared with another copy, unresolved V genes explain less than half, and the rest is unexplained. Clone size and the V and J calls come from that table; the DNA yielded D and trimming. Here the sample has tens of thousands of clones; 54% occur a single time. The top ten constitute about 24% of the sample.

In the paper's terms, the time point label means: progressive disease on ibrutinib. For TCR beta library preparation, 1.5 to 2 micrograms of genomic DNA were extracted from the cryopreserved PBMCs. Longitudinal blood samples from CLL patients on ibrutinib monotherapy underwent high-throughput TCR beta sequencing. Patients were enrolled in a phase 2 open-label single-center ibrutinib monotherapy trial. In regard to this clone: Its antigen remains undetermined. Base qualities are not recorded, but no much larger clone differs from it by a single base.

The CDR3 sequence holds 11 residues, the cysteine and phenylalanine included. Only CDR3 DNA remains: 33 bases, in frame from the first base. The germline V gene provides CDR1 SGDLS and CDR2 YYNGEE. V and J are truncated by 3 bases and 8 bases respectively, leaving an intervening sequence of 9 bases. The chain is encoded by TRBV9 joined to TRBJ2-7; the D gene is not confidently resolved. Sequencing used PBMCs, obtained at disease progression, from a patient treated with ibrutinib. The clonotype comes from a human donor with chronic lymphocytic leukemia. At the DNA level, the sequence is TGTGCCAGCAGCGACCGCTTCCAGCAGTACTTC. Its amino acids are CASSDRFQQYF.